This TCR beta chain comes out of a study of T cells in Graves' hyperthyroidism and ophthalmopathy. Background on the study: Peripheral blood sampling occurred at initial diagnosis, before any treatment.

V gave up 4 bases and J gave up 5 bases, with 9 bases separating them. There are 13 residues in the CDR3. Germline-derived CDR1 and CDR2 are SNHLY and FYNNEI. Amplified regions were TCR beta CDR3 sequences from RNA transcripts. The primer set for the first-round RT-PCR of the TCR CDR3 was HTBI. TCRdb called the multiplex PCR reads again in MiXCR, with one record for every CDR3 protein. The sample lists under 600,000 distinct CDR3 sequences; 15% to 20% were seen once. Study conclusions and caveats: Stable hyperthyroidism was told apart from ophthalmopathy by a model built on 13 V-J features.

This clonotype was recorded many times. What it recognizes is unknown. Diagnoses were made from clinical symptoms, serum measures (thyroxine and TRAb), thyroid ultrasound and orbital computed tomography. Fresh peripheral blood, about 9.9 ml, yielded the PBMCs. Sequenced sample: blood. The chain recombines TRBV2 with TRBJ2-1; D is perhaps TRBD2 (6 bases). The TCR comes from a woman aged 40 to 50 with Graves' ophthalmopathy. CDR3 protein: CASSGWGDNEQFF. CDR3 nucleotides: TGTGCCAGCAGTGGTTGGGGGGACAATGAGCAGTTCTTC.